This paragraph covers one T cell receptor beta chain sequence. Its antigen is not known. This CDR3 spans 14 amino acids. Germline V gene data show CDR1 as SGHVS and CDR2 as FQNEAQ. Deletions cut 0 bases from V and 4 bases from J, with 7 bases between. This record belongs to a study of early T cells in non-severe SARS-CoV-2 infection. Across the whole study: It was bulk RNA from unsorted whole blood that was sequenced, and the chains were unpaired. Points from the study as a whole: VDJdb matching, biased toward anti-spike CD8 responses, missed private and CD4 specificities.

Researchers attached unique molecular identifiers to individual cDNA molecules. TCRdb reanalysed the 5' RACE reads using MiXCR and keeps one entry per CDR3 protein. The table lists tens of thousands of distinct CDR3 sequences, approximately 10% of them singletons, with about 2.8% in the top ten. This chain uses TRBV7-8 with TRBJ1-5; a possible D gene is TRBD1 (6 bases). The material sequenced was whole blood, taken at baseline. The source is an adult who was a healthcare worker with PCR-confirmed SARS-CoV-2 infection or an uninfected control (not recorded which). As DNA, the CDR3 is TGTGCCAGCAGCTTAGCTGGGACAAATCAGCCCCAGCATTTT. Residues: CASSLAGTNQPQHF.